A single TCR beta chain is shown here with its context. Its antigen remains unidentified. This sample is drawn from a study of human thymus T cells. This CDR3 is built from 18 residues. Germline CDR1 SGHTA, CDR2 FQGNSA. The V end was cut by 0 bases, the J end by 7 bases, with 24 bases between. From resections taken during corrective heart surgery, the thymus tissue was obtained. Donation came from healthy Finnish infants having corrective surgery for congenital heart defects. Profiled with immunoSEQ multiplex PCR; TCRdb holds only in-frame clones, not every one. The sample carries approximately 71,000 clones, 85% to 95% recorded once. Study-wide points: Thymic repertoires from unrelated individuals overlapped highly, related research reported. Biased V and J segment usage appeared in thymus and peripheral blood.

The gene calls are TRBV7-2 and TRBJ2-5; D remains ambiguous. What was sequenced was thymus tissue. This TCR derives from a girl less than two years old with a congenital heart defect but otherwise immunologically healthy. CDR3 nucleotides: TGTGCCAGCAGCTTAGCATTATCCCACACATCGCACGCCGGGACCCAGTACTTC. Its protein product is CASSLALSHTSHAGTQYF.